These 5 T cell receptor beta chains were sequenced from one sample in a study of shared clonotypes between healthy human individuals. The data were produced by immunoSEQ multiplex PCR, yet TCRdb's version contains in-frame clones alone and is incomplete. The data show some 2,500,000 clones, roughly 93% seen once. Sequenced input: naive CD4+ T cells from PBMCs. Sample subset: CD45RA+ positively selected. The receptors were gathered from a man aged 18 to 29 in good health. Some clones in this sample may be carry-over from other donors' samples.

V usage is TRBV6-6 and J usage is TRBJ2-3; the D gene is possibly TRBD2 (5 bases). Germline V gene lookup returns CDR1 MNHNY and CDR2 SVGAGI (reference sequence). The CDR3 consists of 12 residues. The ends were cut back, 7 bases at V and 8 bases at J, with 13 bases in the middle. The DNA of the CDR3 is TGTGCCAGCACGAATCGAGAGGGTACGCAGTATTTT. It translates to CASTNREGTQYF.

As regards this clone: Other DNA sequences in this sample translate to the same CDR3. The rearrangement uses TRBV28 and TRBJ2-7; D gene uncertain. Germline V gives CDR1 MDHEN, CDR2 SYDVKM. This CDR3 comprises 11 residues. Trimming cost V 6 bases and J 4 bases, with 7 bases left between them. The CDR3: CASRQNYEQYF. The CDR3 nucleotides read TGTGCCAGCAGACAGAATTACGAGCAGTACTTC.

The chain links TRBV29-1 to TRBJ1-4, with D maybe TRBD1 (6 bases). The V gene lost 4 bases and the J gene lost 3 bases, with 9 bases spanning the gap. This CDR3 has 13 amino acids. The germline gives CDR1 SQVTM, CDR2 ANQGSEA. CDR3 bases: TGCAGCGTTGTGGCAGGGGCTAATGAAAAACTGTTTTTT. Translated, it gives CSVVAGANEKLFF.

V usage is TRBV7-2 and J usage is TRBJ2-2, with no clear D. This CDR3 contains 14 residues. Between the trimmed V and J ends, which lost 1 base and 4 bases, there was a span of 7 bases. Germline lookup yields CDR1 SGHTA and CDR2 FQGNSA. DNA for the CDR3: TGTGCCAGCAGCTTAGGACTCACCACCGGGGAGCTGTTTTTT. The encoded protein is CASSLGLTTGELFF.

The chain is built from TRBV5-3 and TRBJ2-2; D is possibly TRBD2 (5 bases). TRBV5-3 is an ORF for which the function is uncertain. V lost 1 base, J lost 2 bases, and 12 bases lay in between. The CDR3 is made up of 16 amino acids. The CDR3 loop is CARSLWLARNTGELFF. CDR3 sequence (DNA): TGTGCCAGAAGCTTGTGGCTAGCCAGAAACACCGGGGAGCTGTTTTTT.